The 7 T cell receptor beta chains presented below share a single source sample, sequenced in a study of identical twins. TCRdb independently ran MiXCR on the 5' RACE reads; one entry per CDR3 protein. The sample has more than 1.5 million distinct CDR3 sequences; around 29% are singletons. The sample taken for sequencing was cord blood. All receptors derive from a newborn girl in good health.

This clonotype appeared a few times. The CDR3 loop reads CASSLSVSRETQYF. The CDR3 DNA is TGTGCCAGCAGTTTATCGGTCTCCAGGGAGACCCAGTACTTC. The chain has TRBV27 and TRBJ2-5; D remains ambiguous. CDR1 and CDR2 (germline): MNHEY, SMNVEV (reference sequence). CDR3 length: 14 residues. Trimming pared 0 bases from V and 5 bases from J, leaving 10 bases between.

Many counts were recorded for this clonotype. V gene TRBV4-2 combines with J gene TRBJ2-5; 9 bases map to TRBD2. Germline V gene data show CDR1 as LGHNA and CDR2 as YNFKEQ. Trimming removed 2 bases from V and 3 bases from J; junction bases left unmatched: 4. The CDR3 runs 15 residues. CDR3 nucleotide sequence: TGTGCCAGCAGCCAACCTTTAGCGGGAGAAGAGACCCAGTACTTC. Amino acid sequence: CASSQPLAGEETQYF.

In this sample, this clonotype turned up a few times. The chain couples TRBV7-9 to TRBJ2-1, with 7 positions matching TRBD2. Germline CDR1 is SEHNR and CDR2 is FQNEAQ (reference sequence). The V and J ends lost 4 bases and 3 bases, in that order; junction bases with no gene match: 6. This CDR3 has 15 amino acids. CDR3 bases: TGTGCCAGCAGCTCCAGGGAGGGCCTCTACAATGAGCAGTTCTTC. Translated: CASSSREGLYNEQFF.

This clonotype appeared once. J is TRBJ1-5 and V is TRBV20-1, with D unresolved. The CDR3 has 14 amino acids. Germline V gene sequence: CDR1 DFQATT, CDR2 SNEGSKA (reference sequence). The V end was cut by 0 bases, the J end by 4 bases, with 10 bases between. The CDR3 DNA reads TGCAGTGCTAGAGATCAGTTGGGGAATCAGCCCCAGCATTTT. Protein sequence: CSARDQLGNQPQHF.

This clonotype was seen ten or more times. The V gene is TRBV10-3, the J gene TRBJ1-6; 9 positions agree with TRBD1. Germline assignment: CDR1 ENHRY and CDR2 SYGVKD. The trim removed 8 bases at V and 11 bases at J, leaving 13 bases unmatched. CDR3 length: 15 residues. The CDR3 spells CAIATGGLKLTPLHF. The CDR3 DNA is TGTGCCATCGCGACAGGGGGACTTAAATTAACACCCCTCCACTTT.

The chain uses TRBV4-1 and TRBJ2-2; 8 nucleotides match TRBD1. From germline, CDR1 is MGHRA and CDR2 YSYEKL. The V segment lost 1 base and the J segment 4 bases; nucleotides outside the gene matches: 8. This CDR3 spans 17 amino acids. CDR3 loop: CASSQVWLDRVTGELFF. The CDR3 region has the DNA TGCGCCAGCAGCCAAGTGTGGCTGGACAGGGTCACCGGGGAGCTGTTTTTT.

The gene calls are TRBV12-3 or TRBV12-4 and TRBJ1-2, with unresolved D. The CDR3 covers 15 residues. Trimming removed 3 bases at V and 5 bases at J, with 16 bases between. The CDR3 here is CASSFGIVSGYGYTF. DNA for the CDR3: TGTGCCAGCAGTTTTGGGATAGTATCGGGGTATGGCTACACCTTC.